This entry is about one T cell receptor beta chain. This record belongs to a study of siplizumab effects on memory and regulatory T cells. V was clipped by 4 bases and J by 9 bases; unmatched bases: 6. The CDR3 consists of 14 residues. Per the germline V gene, CDR1 is LNHDA and CDR2 is SQIVND (reference sequence). Sequenced by immunoSEQ multiplex PCR; TCRdb stores in-frame clones only, minus some. Of approximately 94,000 clones listed, around 92% are singletons. What was sequenced was CD4+ T cells sorted from blood. The chain recombines TRBV19 with TRBJ1-2; the match to TRBD1 covers 12 bases. The clonotype was recovered from a human donor in good health. CDR3 amino acids: CASSRGQGAPSYTF. CDR3 nucleotide sequence: TGTGCCAGTAGTAGGGGACAGGGGGCGCCGAGCTACACCTTC.